The rows below give T cell receptor beta chains drawn from one sample of a study of cytomegalovirus exposure and HLA in healthy donors. Only in-frame clones appear in the TCRdb table, and some are missing; sequencing was by immunoSEQ multiplex PCR. The sample shows about 160,000 clones, about 86% of them seen only once. The sample consisted of PBMCs. The receptors shown here come from a woman between 18 and 30 years old in good health and CMV-seronegative. CDR3s include the opening cysteine and the closing phenylalanine or tryptophan. The order of the fields is V gene, J gene, D gene, CDR3 protein. The D gene is left open where the match is weak.

>TRBV6-5|TRBJ2-7|TRBD2
CASSPSGRVTDEQYF
>TRBV30|TRBJ1-2|.
CAWSHDRSGSGYTF
>TRBV19|TRBJ2-3|TRBD1
CASRGTGTDTQYF
>TRBV7-9|TRBJ2-1|TRBD1
CASSPQGQVYNEQFF
>TRBV7-9|TRBJ2-1|.
CASQAGAHNEQFF
>TRBV10-3|TRBJ2-7|TRBD1
CAISQGQGLDEQYF
>TRBV27|TRBJ2-2|TRBD1
CASTSGQGNVGELFF
>TRBV10-3|TRBJ2-3|TRBD2
CAIQGLDPDTQYF
>TRBV25-1|TRBJ2-7|.
CASSEQQREPLYEQYF
>TRBV5-1|TRBJ1-6|TRBD1
CASSIGQGNSPLHF
>TRBV7-9|.|.
CASSPSGVSYEQYF
>TRBV6-5|TRBJ1-1|.
CASFQGIHTEAFF
>TRBV11-2|TRBJ2-1|.
CASSYRGGGVSYNEQFF
>TRBV6-5|TRBJ1-3|.
CASTAGNTIYF
>TRBV28|TRBJ2-5|TRBD1
CASSRVQGAGETQYF
>TRBV19|TRBJ1-3|.
CASSKGPHSGNTIYF
>TRBV15|TRBJ1-2|TRBD1
CATSRDRTGGYGYTF
>TRBV5-1|TRBJ1-5|.
CASSLDARDQPQHF
>TRBV6-1|TRBJ1-5|TRBD1
CASSDRGLYQPQHF
>TRBV5-4|TRBJ1-2|.
CASRLGGGNYGYTF
>TRBV15|TRBJ2-1|TRBD2
CATSRSPGEREGQGVFNEQFF
>TRBV19|TRBJ2-7|.
CASSIGGAGPTWGTYEQYF
>TRBV11-2|TRBJ2-2|TRBD1
CASRANQGAGTGELFF